The rows below give T cell receptor beta chains drawn from one sample of a study of OX40 agonist ivuxolimab in advanced cancers. Clones were read by immunoSEQ multiplex PCR, and TCRdb kept only the in-frame ones, dropping some. Of roughly 53,000 clones listed, 70% to 90% are singletons. Material: CD4+ or CD8+ T cells sorted from blood, obtained in a trial of the OX40 agonist ivuxolimab. These receptors all come from an adult with an advanced solid tumor such as melanoma, head and neck, liver or kidney cancer. CDR3s include the opening cysteine and the closing phenylalanine or tryptophan. D genes are given only for firm matches. The size field is filled for only some rows; it gives once, few, many or a size class.

cdr3_length j_call v_call clone_size d_call cdr3_nt cdr3_aa
16 TRBJ2-1 TRBV19 once NA TGTGCCAGTAGTATAAACCCCGTAGGCTCCTACAATGAGCAGTTCTTC CASSINPVGSYNEQFF
13 TRBJ2-7 TRBV4-3 once NA TGCGCCAGCAGCCAAGCCAGAGGCCTCGAGCAGTACTTC CASSQARGLEQYF
15 TRBJ1-6 TRBV4-3 NA NA TGCGCCAGCAGCCAAGCCCTGGAGGGTACTTCACCCCTCCACTTT CASSQALEGTSPLHF
15 TRBJ2-7 TRBV6-1 NA TRBD1 TGTGCCAGCAGTGTCAATTGGGACAGTCCCTACGAGCAGTACTTC CASSVNWDSPYEQYF
16 TRBJ2-2 TRBV6-1 NA NA TGTGCCAGCAGTGATACAAGGGGTCGGGGCACCGGGGAGCTGTTTTTT CASSDTRGRGTGELFF
12 TRBJ2-7 TRBV6-5 NA NA TGTGCCAGCAGTGGACACATCTACGAGCAGTACTTC CASSGHIYEQYF
15 TRBJ1-5 TRBV6-1 NA NA TGTGCCAGCTGCCCTTCGGTCACTGCCAATCAGCCCCAGCATTTT CASCPSVTANQPQHF
17 TRBJ2-2 TRBV9 NA TRBD2 TGTGCCAGCAGCCCCGCCTGGAGTAGCGGGAGTACCGGGGAGCTGTTTTTT CASSPAWSSGSTGELFF
13 TRBJ2-7 TRBV15 NA NA TGTGCCACCAGCCCCCTTTACTCCTACGAGCAGTACTTC CATSPLYSYEQYF
16 TRBJ2-1 TRBV10-1 NA NA TGCGCCAGCAGTGATCTTGGGAGCAGAGCCTACAATGAGCAGTTCTTC CASSDLGSRAYNEQFF
16 TRBJ2-2 TRBV15 NA TRBD1 TGTGCCACCAGCGGCGCGGGACAGGGGTCTCCCGGGGAGCTGTTTTTT CATSGAGQGSPGELFF
14 TRBJ1-4 TRBV4-2 NA NA TGTGCCAGCAGCCGACAGCCTGATAATGAAAAACTGTTTTTT CASSRQPDNEKLFF
16 TRBJ2-5 TRBV18 NA TRBD2 TGTGCCAGCTCACCACCGGGGGGACTAGCGGGAGAGACCCAGTACTTC CASSPPGGLAGETQYF
16 TRBJ1-2 TRBV6-4 NA TRBD1 TGTGCCAGCAGTCCAAGCGCCGGACAGGGGGACTATGGCTACACCTTC CASSPSAGQGDYGYTF
13 TRBJ2-7 TRBV2 NA TRBD2 TGTGCCAGCATAGCTAGCGGGGCCGGCGAGCAGTACTTC CASIASGAGEQYF
14 TRBJ2-1 TRBV6-5 NA TRBD2 TGTGCCAGCAGTCGGACTAGCTCCTACAATGAGCAGTTCTTC CASSRTSSYNEQFF
12 TRBJ1-2 TRBV29-1 few TRBD1 TGCAGCGTGGAAGGACAGGGTGGGAGCTACACCTTC CSVEGQGGSYTF
14 TRBJ2-7 TRBV6-1 NA NA TGTGCCAGTACTATCACAGCGACCACCTACGAGCAGTACTTC CASTITATTYEQYF
14 TRBJ2-7 TRBV6-1 NA NA TGTGCCAGCAGTGAAGCGCGATCGATCGACGAGCAGTACTTC CASSEARSIDEQYF
15 TRBJ2-3 TRBV6-5 NA TRBD1 TGTGCCAGCAGTGCGGGACAGGGAGACACAGATACGCAGTATTTT CASSAGQGDTDTQYF
12 TRBJ1-2 TRBV11-3 NA NA TGTGCCAGCGGTGGGGGCGACTATGGCTACACCTTC CASGGGDYGYTF
16 TRBJ1-6 TRBV4-3 NA NA TGCGCCAGCAGCCAAGATTTGCGCCCAGGGGCCGATGGCACTCACTTT CASSQDLRPGADGTHF
18 TRBJ2-1 TRBV10-3 once TRBD2 TGTGCCATCAGTGAGTCTGGTAGCGGGGGAGGATTCTACAATGAGCAGTTCTTC CAISESGSGGGFYNEQFF
15 TRBJ2-1 TRBV7-6 NA TRBD2 TGTGCCAGCAGCCTGCTAGCGGGAGGGAGGGATGAGCAGTTCTTC CASSLLAGGRDEQFF
13 TRBJ1-4 TRBV5-1 few NA TGCGCCAGCAGCGAAGAGGAAGGGGGAAAACTGTTTTTT CASSEEEGGKLFF